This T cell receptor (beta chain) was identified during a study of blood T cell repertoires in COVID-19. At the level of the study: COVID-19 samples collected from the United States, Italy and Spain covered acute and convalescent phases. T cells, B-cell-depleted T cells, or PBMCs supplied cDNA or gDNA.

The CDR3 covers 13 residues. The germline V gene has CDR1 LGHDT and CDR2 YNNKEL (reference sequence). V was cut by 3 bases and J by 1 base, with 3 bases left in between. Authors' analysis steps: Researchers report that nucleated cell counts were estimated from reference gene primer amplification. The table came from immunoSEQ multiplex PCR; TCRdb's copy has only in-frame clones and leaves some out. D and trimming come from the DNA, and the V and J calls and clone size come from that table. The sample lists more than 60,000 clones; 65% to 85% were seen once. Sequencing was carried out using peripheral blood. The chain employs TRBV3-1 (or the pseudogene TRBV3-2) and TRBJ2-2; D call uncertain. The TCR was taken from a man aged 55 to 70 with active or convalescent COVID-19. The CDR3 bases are TGTGCCAGCAGCCATCTGAACACCGGGGAGCTGTTTTTT. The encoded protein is CASSHLNTGELFF.